This entry is about one T cell receptor (beta chain). Antigen: not known. These data belong to a study of OX40 agonist ivuxolimab in advanced cancers. In the study overall: At roughly 83% male, the cohort had a mean age of about 60 years, ranging from 23 to 79. Study-level findings and limits: CD8+ T cells were the subset that, on average, had more expanded clones than CD4+.

The V and J ends lost 2 bases and 7 bases, in that order; junction bases with no gene match: 9. Germline CDR1 and CDR2: SGDLS and YYNGEE. This CDR3 is 16 amino acids long. TCRdb keeps only in-frame clones here, not all; method: immunoSEQ multiplex PCR. The sample includes approximately 70,000 clones, approximately 81% seen only once; the top ten take about 0.76%. The gene calls are TRBV9 and TRBJ1-3, with TRBD1 identical over 10 bases. The clonotype comes from an adult with an advanced solid tumor such as melanoma, head and neck, liver or kidney cancer. The sequenced sample was CD4+ or CD8+ T cells sorted from blood, obtained in a trial of the OX40 agonist ivuxolimab. The CDR3 DNA reads TGTGCCAGCAGCGTCGGGACAGGGGTTCTCGGGAACACCATATATTTT. Its protein product is CASSVGTGVLGNTIYF.